This record looks at one TCR beta chain sequence and its context. Antigen unknown. This sample was taken from a study of shared clonotypes between healthy human individuals. The study, taken as a whole, reports: Generation probability values for non-shared clonotypes were lower than those for clonotypes shared by all four donors. Researchers found naive subsets generally carried larger estimated richness than memory subsets.

Repertoires were generated with immunoSEQ multiplex PCR, while TCRdb's copy carries only in-frame clones and drops some. Of under 750,000 clones in the sample, 55% to 80% were seen once. The V gene lost 8 bases and the J gene lost 7 bases, with 12 bases spanning the gap. This CDR3 is 12 amino acids long. The germline V gene has CDR1 MNHNS and CDR2 SASEGT. This clonotype was obtained from a woman in her twenties or thirties in good health. This chain links TRBV6-1 with TRBJ1-5, with D hard to call. Material: memory CD4+ T cells sorted from blood. As to subset: CD45RA-negative fraction. The CDR3 bases are TGTGCCAGCGGGCAAAAGCACCAGCCCCAGCATTTT. It translates to CASGQKHQPQHF.